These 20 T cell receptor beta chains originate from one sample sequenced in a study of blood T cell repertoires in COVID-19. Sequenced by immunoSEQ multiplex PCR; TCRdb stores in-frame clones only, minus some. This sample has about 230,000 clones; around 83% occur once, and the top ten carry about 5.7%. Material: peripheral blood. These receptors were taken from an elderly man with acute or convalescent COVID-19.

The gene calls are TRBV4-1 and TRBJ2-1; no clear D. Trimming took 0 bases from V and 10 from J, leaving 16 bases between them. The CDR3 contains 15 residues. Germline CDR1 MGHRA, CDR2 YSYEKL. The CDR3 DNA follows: TGCGCCAGCAGCCAAGATAGTGGCGGAGCTCGGGAGCAGTTCTTC. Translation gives CASSQDSGGAREQFF.

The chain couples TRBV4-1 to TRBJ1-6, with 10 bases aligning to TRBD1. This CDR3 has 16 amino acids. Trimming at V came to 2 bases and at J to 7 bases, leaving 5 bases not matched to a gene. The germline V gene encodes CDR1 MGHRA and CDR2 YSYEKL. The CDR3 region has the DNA TGCGCCAGCAGCCAACCGCCGGGACAGGGGAATTCACCCCTCCACTTT. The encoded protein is CASSQPPGQGNSPLHF.

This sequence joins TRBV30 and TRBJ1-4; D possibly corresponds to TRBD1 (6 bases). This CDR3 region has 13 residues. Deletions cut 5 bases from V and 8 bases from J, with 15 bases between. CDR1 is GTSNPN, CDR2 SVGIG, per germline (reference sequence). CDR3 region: CAWDSGVGEKLFF. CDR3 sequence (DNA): TGTGCCTGGGATTCAGGGGTTGGCGAAAAACTGTTTTTT.

CDR3 residues: CASSLGAGGYNEQFF. As DNA, the CDR3 is TGTGCCAGCAGCTTGGGGGCGGGAGGGTACAATGAGCAGTTCTTC. This rearrangement joins TRBV7-9 to TRBJ2-1; 9 bases line up with TRBD2. Germline CDR1 reads SEHNR; CDR2 reads FQNEAQ (reference sequence). V shed 3 bases and J 4 bases; nucleotides not matched to a gene: 4. The CDR3 covers 15 residues.

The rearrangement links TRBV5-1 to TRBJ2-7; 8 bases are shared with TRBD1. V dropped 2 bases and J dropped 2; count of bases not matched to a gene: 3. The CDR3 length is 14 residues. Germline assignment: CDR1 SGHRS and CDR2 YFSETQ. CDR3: CASSLRTGTYEQYF. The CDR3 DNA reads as TGCGCCAGCAGCTTACGGACAGGGACCTACGAGCAGTACTTC.

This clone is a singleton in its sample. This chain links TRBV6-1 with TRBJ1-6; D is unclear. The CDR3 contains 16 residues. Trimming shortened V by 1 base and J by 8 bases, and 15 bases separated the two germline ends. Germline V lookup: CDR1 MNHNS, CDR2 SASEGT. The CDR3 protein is CASSEVASPTHSPLHF. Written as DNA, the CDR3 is TGTGCCAGCAGTGAAGTAGCGAGCCCGACACATTCACCCCTCCACTTT.

The CDR3, as DNA: TGCAGCGTTGACGGGACTAGCGGGACCTATGAGCAGTTCTTC. It translates to CSVDGTSGTYEQFF. V is TRBV29-1 and J is TRBJ2-1, with TRBD2 matching 13 bases. After removal of 3 bases from V and 8 bases from J, the junction contained 4 bases not matched to a gene. CDR1 is SQVTM and CDR2 is ANQGSEA in the germline V gene. This CDR3 comprises 14 residues.

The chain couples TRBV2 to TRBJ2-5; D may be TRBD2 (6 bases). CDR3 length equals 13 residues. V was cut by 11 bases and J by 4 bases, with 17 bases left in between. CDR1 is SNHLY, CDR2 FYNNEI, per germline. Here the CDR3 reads CADSGPGAETQYF. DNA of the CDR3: TGTGCCGATAGCGGACCCGGCGCAGAGACCCAGTACTTC.

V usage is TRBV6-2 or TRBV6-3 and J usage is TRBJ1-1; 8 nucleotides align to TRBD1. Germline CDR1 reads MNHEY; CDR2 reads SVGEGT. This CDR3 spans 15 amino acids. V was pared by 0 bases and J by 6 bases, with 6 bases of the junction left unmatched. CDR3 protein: CASSYSSGTGAEAFF. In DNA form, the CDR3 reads TGTGCCAGCAGTTACTCTTCGGGGACAGGCGCTGAAGCTTTCTTT.

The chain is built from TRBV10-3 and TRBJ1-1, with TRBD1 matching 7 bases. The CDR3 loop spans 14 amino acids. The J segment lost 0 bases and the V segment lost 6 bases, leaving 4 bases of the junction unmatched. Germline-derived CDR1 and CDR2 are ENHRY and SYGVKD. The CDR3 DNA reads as TGTGCCATCAGACCCGGGACAGTGAACACTGAAGCTTTCTTT. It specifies CAIRPGTVNTEAFF.

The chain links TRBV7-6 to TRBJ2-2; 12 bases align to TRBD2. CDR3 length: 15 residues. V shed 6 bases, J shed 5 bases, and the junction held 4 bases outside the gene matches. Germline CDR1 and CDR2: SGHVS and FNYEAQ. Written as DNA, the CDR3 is TGTGCCAGCAGTCCCGGACTAGCGGGGACCGGGGAGCTGTTTTTT. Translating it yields CASSPGLAGTGELFF.

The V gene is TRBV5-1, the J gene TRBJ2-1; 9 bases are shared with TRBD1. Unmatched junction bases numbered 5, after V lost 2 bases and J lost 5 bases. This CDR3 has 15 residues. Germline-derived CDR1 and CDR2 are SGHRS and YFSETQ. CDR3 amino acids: CASSLRDRENNEQFF. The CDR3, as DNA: TGCGCCAGCAGCTTACGGGACAGGGAGAACAATGAGCAGTTCTTC.

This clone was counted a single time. The DNA for the CDR3 is TGTGCCATCATGGAGGGCGGAATAACAGATACGCAGTATTTT. The encoded protein is CAIMEGGITDTQYF. V is TRBV10-3 and J is TRBJ2-3; a possible D gene is TRBD2 (6 bases). Germline V gene data show CDR1 as ENHRY and CDR2 as SYGVKD. The CDR3 is 14 residues long. V was clipped by 7 bases and J by 3 bases, with 14 bases between them.

The CDR3 DNA is TGTGCCAGCAGTTTTTCAGTTACGGGTTCACCCCTCCACTTT. Amino acid sequence: CASSFSVTGSPLHF. This chain joins TRBV28 and TRBJ1-6; D remains unclear. Germline V gives CDR1 MDHEN, CDR2 SYDVKM. The CDR3 runs to 14 residues. The ends were cut back, 3 bases at V and 9 bases at J, with 12 bases in the middle.

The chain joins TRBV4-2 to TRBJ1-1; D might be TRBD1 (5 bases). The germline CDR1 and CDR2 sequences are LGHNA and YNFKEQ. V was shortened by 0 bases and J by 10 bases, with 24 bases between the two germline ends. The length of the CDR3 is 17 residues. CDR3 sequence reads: CASSQENPWQAGALAFF. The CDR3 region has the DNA TGTGCCAGCAGCCAAGAAAACCCTTGGCAGGCTGGGGCTTTAGCTTTCTTT.

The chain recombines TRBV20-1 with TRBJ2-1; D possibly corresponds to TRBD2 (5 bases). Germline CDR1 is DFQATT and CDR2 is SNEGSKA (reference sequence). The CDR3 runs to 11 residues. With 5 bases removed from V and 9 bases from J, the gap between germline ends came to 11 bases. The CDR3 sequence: CSAPLGIEQFF. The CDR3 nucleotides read TGCAGTGCTCCACTAGGGATTGAGCAGTTCTTC.

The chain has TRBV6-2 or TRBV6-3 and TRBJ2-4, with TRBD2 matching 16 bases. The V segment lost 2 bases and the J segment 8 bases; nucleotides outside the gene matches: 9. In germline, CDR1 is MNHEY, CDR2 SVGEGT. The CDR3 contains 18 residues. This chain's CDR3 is CASSYPGLAGGKGYIQYF. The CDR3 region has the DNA TGTGCCAGCAGTTACCCGGGACTAGCGGGAGGGAAAGGATACATTCAGTACTTC.

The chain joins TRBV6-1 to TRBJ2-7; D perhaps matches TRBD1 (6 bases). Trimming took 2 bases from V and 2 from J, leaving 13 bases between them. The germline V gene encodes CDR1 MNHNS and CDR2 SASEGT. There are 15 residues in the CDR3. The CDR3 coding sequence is TGTGCCAGCAGTGAACTATGGGACAAAGCCTACGAGCAGTACTTC. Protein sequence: CASSELWDKAYEQYF.

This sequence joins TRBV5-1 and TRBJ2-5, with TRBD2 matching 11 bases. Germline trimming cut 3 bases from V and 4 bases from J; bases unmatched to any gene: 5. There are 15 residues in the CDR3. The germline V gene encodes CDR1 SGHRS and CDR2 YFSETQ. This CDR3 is CASSSGLAVVETQYF. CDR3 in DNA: TGCGCCAGCAGCTCGGGACTAGCGGTGGTAGAGACCCAGTACTTC.

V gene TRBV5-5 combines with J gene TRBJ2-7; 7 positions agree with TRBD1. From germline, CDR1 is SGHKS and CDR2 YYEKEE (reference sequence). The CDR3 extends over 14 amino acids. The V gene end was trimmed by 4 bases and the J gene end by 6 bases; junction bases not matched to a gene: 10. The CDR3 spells CASSGPGQTPEQYF. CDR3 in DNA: TGTGCCAGCAGCGGGCCGGGACAGACACCCGAGCAGTACTTC.